This T cell receptor (beta chain) originates from a study of identical twins. One entry per CDR3 protein, called by TCRdb with MiXCR from the 5' RACE reads. The sample has some 1,700,000 distinct CDR3 sequences, less than 40% seen once. CDR1 is SGHAT, CDR2 FQNNGV, per germline. Trimming stripped 5 bases from V and 6 bases from J, with 14 bases between. The CDR3 spans 14 residues. The sequenced sample consisted of cord blood. The sequence derives from a newborn girl in good health. The gene calls are TRBV11-2 and TRBJ2-1, with D uncertain. This CDR3 reads CASSLFSPSNEQFF. The CDR3 DNA reads TGTGCCAGCAGCCTATTCAGCCCCTCCAATGAGCAGTTCTTC.